These T cell receptor beta chains were read from a single sample in a study of blood T cell repertoires in COVID-19. Assay: immunoSEQ multiplex PCR; the TCRdb copy retains only in-frame clones and omits some. The sample lists approximately 110,000 clones, roughly 74% occurring once. The sample consisted of peripheral blood. These receptors originate from a man older than 75 with COVID-19, enrolled during active disease. CDR3s include the opening cysteine and the closing phenylalanine or tryptophan. D genes are given only for firm matches.

D,V,J,DNA,CDR3
NA,TRBV24-1,TRBJ2-6,TGTGCCACCAGTGACCGTACAGGGTATGGGGCCAACGTCCTGACTTTC,CATSDRTGYGANVLTF
TRBD2,TRBV3-1/TRBV3-2,TRBJ2-1,TGTGCCAGCAGCCAAGGTAGTGGAGCGGGAGGACGGAATGAGCAGTTCTTC,CASSQGSGAGGRNEQFF
TRBD2,TRBV25-1,TRBJ2-3,TGTGCCAGCAGTGGCTTGAGCGGGGGCACAGATACGCAGTATTTT,CASSGLSGGTDTQYF
NA,TRBV5-4,TRBJ2-1,TGTGCCAGCAGCCTTCGACTCAGCTCCTACAATGAGCAGTTCTTC,CASSLRLSSYNEQFF
TRBD2,TRBV15,TRBJ2-3,TGTGCCACCAGCAGTTCTAGCGGGACGAGCACAGATACGCAGTATTTT,CATSSSSGTSTDTQYF
NA,TRBV10-3,TRBJ2-2,TGTGCCATCAGTGAGCTGGACAGTTACACCGGGGAGCTGTTTTTT,CAISELDSYTGELFF
TRBD1,TRBV28,TRBJ1-1,TGTGCCAGCACCCCAGGACAGGGGACTGAAGCTTTCTTT,CASTPGQGTEAFF
NA,TRBV7-2,TRBJ2-5,TGTGCCAGCAGCTTAAACGGTAGAGAGACCCAGTACTTC,CASSLNGRETQYF
NA,TRBV18,TRBJ2-2,TGTGCCAGCTCACCAGGCCAGAACACCGGGGAGCTGTTTTTT,CASSPGQNTGELFF
NA,TRBV5-1,TRBJ2-2,TGCGCCAGCAGCTTACAGACAGGAACGAACACCGGGGAGCTGTTTTTT,CASSLQTGTNTGELFF
NA,TRBV4-2,TRBJ2-5,TGTGCCAGCAGCCAAGGAGCGACTAGTGCGGAGACCCAGTACTTC,CASSQGATSAETQYF
NA,TRBV3-1/TRBV3-2,TRBJ2-5,TGTGCCAGCAGCCAAGTCGGGAGAGATCCGGAGACCCAGTACTTC,CASSQVGRDPETQYF
TRBD1,TRBV5-1,TRBJ2-7,TGCGCCAGCAGCTATAGGTTGGGACAGGGCGCTCGCGAGCAGTACTTC,CASSYRLGQGAREQYF